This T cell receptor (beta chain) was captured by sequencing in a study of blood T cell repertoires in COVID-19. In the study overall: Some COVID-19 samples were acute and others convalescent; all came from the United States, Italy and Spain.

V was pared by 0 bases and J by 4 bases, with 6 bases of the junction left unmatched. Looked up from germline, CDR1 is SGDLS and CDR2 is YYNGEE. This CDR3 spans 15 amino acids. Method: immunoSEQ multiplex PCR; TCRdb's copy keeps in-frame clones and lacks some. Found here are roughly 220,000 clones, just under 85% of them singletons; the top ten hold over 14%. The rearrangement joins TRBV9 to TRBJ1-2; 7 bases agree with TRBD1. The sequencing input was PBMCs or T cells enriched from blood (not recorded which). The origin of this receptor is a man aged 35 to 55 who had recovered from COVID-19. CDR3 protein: CASSVAGGQGYGYTF. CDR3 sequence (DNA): TGTGCCAGCAGCGTAGCAGGGGGGCAGGGCTATGGCTACACCTTC.